Each of the 20 T cell receptor beta chains below was sequenced from the same sample in a study of T-cell reconstitution after alpha-beta-depleted transplantation in children. Unique molecular identifiers featured in how the TCRbeta library was prepared. TCRdb re-called the PCR reads through MiXCR, storing one row per CDR3 protein. The table lists nearly 350,000 distinct CDR3 sequences, around 16% of them singletons, with about 41% in the top ten. This specimen was PBMCs, mostly from graft donor cells, taken 360 days after TCRalphabeta/CD19-depleted stem cell transplant. These receptors were taken from a male patient aged 2-10 years who had a stem cell transplant for acute lymphoblastic leukemia, so the T cells may come from the graft donor.

The table lists this clonotype with many counts. The chain recombines TRBV15 with TRBJ2-3, with D possibly TRBD2 on 5 matching bases. V was clipped by 5 bases and J by 1 base, with 16 bases between them. CDR1 is LNHNV and CDR2 is YYDKDF in the germline V gene (reference sequence). CDR3 length equals 16 residues. The CDR3 spells CATSHAGGLGTDTQYF. In nucleotides, the CDR3 is TGTGCCACCAGCCATGCTGGCGGACTTGGCACAGATACGCAGTATTTT. The full variable domain, its missing parts supplied by reference TRBV15 and TRBJ2-3, is DAMVIQNPRYQVTQFGKPVTLSCSQTLNHNVMYWYQQKSSQAPKLLFHYYDKDFNNEADTPDNFQSRRPNTSFCFLDIRSPGLGDTAMYLCATSHAGGLGTDTQYFGPGTRLTVL.

This clonotype has only a few counts. The chain uses TRBV6-2 or TRBV6-3 and TRBJ2-3, with TRBD1 matching 7 bases. CDR1 and CDR2 (germline): MNHEY, SVGEGT. This CDR3 has 15 amino acids. Trimming removed 5 bases from V and 0 bases from J; junction bases left unmatched: 5. The CDR3 nucleotides are TGTGCCAGCAGTCGCAGGGGGTCTAGCACAGATACGCAGTATTTT. Translation gives CASSRRGSSTDTQYF.

The V call is TRBV20-1, the J call TRBJ2-7; 8 bases align to TRBD2. Unmatched junction bases numbered 9, after V lost 6 bases and J lost 5 bases. This CDR3 has 13 residues. Germline lookup yields CDR1 DFQATT and CDR2 SNEGSKA (reference sequence). The CDR3 spells CSARRGGTHEQYF. As DNA, the CDR3 is TGCAGTGCGCGCCGCGGGGGGACCCACGAGCAGTACTTC.

This clonotype was counted at least ten times. This chain uses TRBV20-1 with TRBJ2-1; TRBD2 agrees at 14 bases. Germline CDR1 and CDR2: DFQATT and SNEGSKA (reference sequence). The CDR3 runs to 16 residues. The V gene end was trimmed by 5 bases and the J gene end by 0 bases; junction bases not matched to a gene: 3. This CDR3 reads CSASGTSGSSYNEQFF. The CDR3 coding sequence is TGCAGTGCTTCCGGGACTAGCGGGAGCTCCTACAATGAGCAGTTCTTC.

This clonotype was counted at least ten times. The V call is TRBV28, the J call TRBJ1-1; 8 positions agree with TRBD1. The CDR3 is 15 residues long. V shed 1 base and J 2 bases; nucleotides not matched to a gene: 3. CDR1 is MDHEN and CDR2 is SYDVKM in the germline V gene. As DNA, the CDR3 is TGTGCCAGCAGTTTATTGGGACAGGTTAACACTGAAGCTTTCTTT. The encoded protein is CASSLLGQVNTEAFF.

This clonotype has a handful of counts. V and J are TRBV9 and TRBJ1-6; 8 bases are shared with TRBD1. The CDR3 covers 14 residues. Germline values: CDR1 SGDLS, CDR2 YYNGEE. V was clipped by 3 bases and J by 12 bases; unmatched bases: 8. The CDR3 sequence is CASSGQGIGGPLHF. CDR3 bases: TGTGCCAGCAGCGGACAGGGGATTGGTGGACCCCTCCACTTT.

This clonotype occurred a few times. The genes are TRBV29-1 and TRBJ2-5, with unresolved D. CDR1 is SQVTM and CDR2 is ANQGSEA in the germline V gene. V was trimmed by 4 bases and J by 5 bases, leaving 14 bases between them. The CDR3 is made up of 13 amino acids. The CDR3 protein is CSVGRRLSETQYF. Here the CDR3 DNA reads TGCAGCGTTGGTCGCAGGCTCTCGGAGACCCAGTACTTC.

This clonotype was counted ten times or more. The chain couples TRBV27 to TRBJ2-4; D is unresolved. Germline CDR1 and CDR2: MNHEY and SMNVEV (reference sequence). V dropped 5 bases and J dropped 7 bases, with 6 bases sitting between them. The CDR3 has 11 residues. The CDR3: CASSQANIQYF. CDR3 sequence (DNA): TGTGCCAGCAGTCAAGCGAACATTCAGTACTTC.

V is TRBV20-1 and J is TRBJ2-7, with D perhaps matching TRBD2 (5 bases). Germline CDR1 reads DFQATT; CDR2 reads SNEGSKA (reference sequence). The CDR3 totals 15 residues. The germline V and J ends were trimmed by 0 bases and 3 bases, with 15 bases remaining between them. The CDR3 DNA follows: TGCAGTGCTAGAGATTGGCGGGCCGACGGCTACGAGCAGTACTTC. It is translated as CSARDWRADGYEQYF.

V usage is TRBV7-9 and J usage is TRBJ2-1; TRBD2 matches at 7 bases. Germline V lookup: CDR1 SEHNR, CDR2 FQNEAQ (reference sequence). The V gene end was trimmed by 3 bases and the J gene end by 6 bases; junction bases not matched to a gene: 14. The CDR3 has 17 residues. The CDR3 sequence is CASSFPTSRSHINEQFF. The CDR3 nucleotides are TGTGCCAGCAGCTTCCCGACTAGCAGGTCCCACATCAATGAGCAGTTCTTC.

DNA for the CDR3: TGTGCCAGCAGCTTACCCCCCGCGACAGTACAAGAGACCCAGTACTTC. Its protein product is CASSLPPATVQETQYF. The rearrangement links TRBV7-9 to TRBJ2-5; tentatively, D is TRBD1 (5 bases). V was trimmed by 2 bases and J by 2 bases, leaving 15 bases between them. The CDR3 loop spans 16 amino acids. Germline loops: CDR1 SEHNR, CDR2 FQNEAQ (reference sequence).

CDR3 coding DNA: TGTGCCAGCAGACGACTAGCGGGAGTCGCTAATGAGCAGTTCTTC. Residues: CASRRLAGVANEQFF. The chain combines TRBV11-2 with TRBJ2-1, with 12 nucleotides matching TRBD2. Per germline, CDR1 SGHAT and CDR2 FQNNGV. Trimming took 6 bases from V and 7 from J; bases not matched to a gene: 7. The CDR3 sequence is 15 residues long. The complete variable domain, with remaining parts taken from reference TRBV11-2 and TRBJ2-1, reads EAGVAQSPRYKIIEKRQSVAFWCNPISGHATLYWYQQILGQGPKLLIQFQNNGVVDDSQLPKDRFSAERLKGVDSTLKIQPAKLEDSAVYLCASRRLAGVANEQFFGPGTRLTVL.

This clonotype turned up a few times. The rearrangement links TRBV19 to TRBJ1-1; the D is unclear. In germline, CDR1 is LNHDA, CDR2 SQIVND (reference sequence). This CDR3 contains 14 residues. Trimming pared 7 bases from V and 7 bases from J, leaving 19 bases between. The CDR3 sequence is CASKDHRFTFEAFF. CDR3 nucleotide sequence: TGTGCCAGTAAGGACCATCGGTTCACCTTTGAAGCTTTCTTT.

This sequence joins TRBV19 and TRBJ2-4, with 10 bases aligning to TRBD2. V lost 10 bases and J lost 5; bases outside the gene matches: 5. The CDR3 is 13 amino acids. CDR1 and CDR2 (germline): LNHDA, SQIVND (reference sequence). The CDR3 nucleotides are TGTGCCACTCTAGCGGGGGAGGAAAACATTCAGTACTTC. As protein: CATLAGEENIQYF.

V gene TRBV19 combines with J gene TRBJ2-4; 8 nucleotides match TRBD1. Germline lookup yields CDR1 LNHDA and CDR2 SQIVND (reference sequence). The CDR3 covers 16 residues. J lost 6 bases, V lost 3 bases, and 10 bases had no gene match. The CDR3 protein is CASSIIRGRGGNIQYF. The CDR3 nucleotides read TGTGCCAGTAGTATCATCAGGGGGCGAGGTGGAAACATTCAGTACTTC.

Only a few counts were recorded for this clonotype. J is TRBJ2-3 and V is TRBV4-1, with 7 bases lining up with TRBD2. This CDR3 has 14 residues. Per the germline V gene, CDR1 is MGHRA and CDR2 is YSYEKL. Trimming removed 2 bases from V and 4 bases from J; junction bases left unmatched: 3. As DNA, the CDR3 is TGCGCCAGCAGCCAAATTGGGGGGGCAGATACGCAGTATTTT. Amino acids: CASSQIGGADTQYF.

This rearrangement joins TRBV25-1 to TRBJ2-5; D gene uncertain. This CDR3 region has 13 residues. Trimming left V 2 bases short and J 5 bases short, with 9 bases between. Germline CDR1 MGHDK, CDR2 SYGVNS. CDR3 nucleotide sequence: TGTGCCAGCAGTGAAAGGGTTTTGGAGACCCAGTACTTC. Its protein is CASSERVLETQYF. The full variable domain, rest sourced from reference TRBV25-1 and TRBJ2-5, is EADIYQTPRYLVIGTGKKITLECSQTMGHDKMYWYQQDPGMELHLIHYSYGVNSTEKGDLSSESTVSRIRTEHFPLTLESARPSHTSQYLCASSERVLETQYFGPGTRLLVL.

The chain uses TRBV6-2 or TRBV6-3 and TRBJ2-4; D is ambiguous. Trimming removed 4 bases from V and 0 bases from J, with 10 bases in between. CDR1 MNHEY and CDR2 SVGEGT come from the germline V gene. The CDR3 covers 15 residues. CDR3 protein: CASSSSVIAKNIQYF. The DNA for the CDR3 is TGTGCCAGCAGTTCCAGTGTTATAGCCAAAAACATTCAGTACTTC.

J is TRBJ2-5 and V is TRBV7-2; D is possibly TRBD2 (6 bases). V lost 0 bases and J lost 1, with 18 bases in between. CDR3 length equals 18 residues. Germline values: CDR1 SGHTA, CDR2 FQGNSA. The CDR3 nucleotides read TGTGCCAGCAGCTTAGCCCTACTAGGTCAGGAGGGCCAAGAGACCCAGTACTTC. Amino acids: CASSLALLGQEGQETQYF. Variable domain in full (rest from reference TRBV7-2 and TRBJ2-5): GAGVSQSPSNKVTEKGKDVELRCDPISGHTALYWYRQSLGQGLEFLIYFQGNSAPDKSGLPSDRFSAERTGGSVSTLTIQRTQQEDSAVYLCASSLALLGQEGQETQYFGPGTRLLVL.

CDR3 protein: CASSSPGTSRNEQFF. CDR3 sequence (DNA): TGTGCCAGCAGCTCCCCCGGGACTAGCCGCAATGAGCAGTTCTTC. The rearrangement links TRBV11-1 to TRBJ2-1, with TRBD2 matching 9 bases. V lost 4 bases to trimming and J lost 6 bases; unmatched junction nucleotides: 7. The CDR3 covers 15 residues. The germline gives CDR1 SGHAT, CDR2 FQDESV (reference sequence). Together with reference TRBV11-1 and TRBJ2-1, the CDR3 gives the full variable domain: EAEVAQSPRYKITEKSQAVAFWCDPISGHATLYWYRQILGQGPELLVQFQDESVVDDSQLPKDRFSAERLKGVDSTLKIQPAELGDSAMYLCASSSPGTSRNEQFFGPGTRLTVL.